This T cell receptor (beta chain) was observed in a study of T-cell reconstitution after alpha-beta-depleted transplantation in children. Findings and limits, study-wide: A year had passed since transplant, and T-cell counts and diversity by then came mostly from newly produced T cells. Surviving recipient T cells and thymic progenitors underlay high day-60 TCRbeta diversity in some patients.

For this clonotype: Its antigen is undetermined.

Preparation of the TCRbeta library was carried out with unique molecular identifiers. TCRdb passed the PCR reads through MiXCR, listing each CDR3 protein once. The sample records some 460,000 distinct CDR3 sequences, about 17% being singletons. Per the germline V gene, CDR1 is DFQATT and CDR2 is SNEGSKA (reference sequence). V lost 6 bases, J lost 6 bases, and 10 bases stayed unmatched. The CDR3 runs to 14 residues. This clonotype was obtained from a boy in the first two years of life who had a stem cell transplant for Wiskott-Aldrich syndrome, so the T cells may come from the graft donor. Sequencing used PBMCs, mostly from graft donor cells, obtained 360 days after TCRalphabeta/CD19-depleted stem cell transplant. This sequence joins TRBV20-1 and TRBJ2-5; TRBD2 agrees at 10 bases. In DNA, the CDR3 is TGCAGTGCAACCAGCGGGGGGGCTGTTAAGACCCAGTACTTC. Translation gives CSATSGGAVKTQYF.